Each of the 30 T cell receptor beta chains below was sequenced from the same sample in a study of cytomegalovirus exposure and HLA in healthy donors. PCR involved 60 Vbeta and 13 Jbeta primers. TCRdb's table, derived via immunoSEQ multiplex PCR, lists solely in-frame clones and lacks some. The sample records around 120,000 clones, roughly 79% being singletons. The sequenced material came from PBMCs. All receptors derive from a woman in her 50s in good health and CMV-seronegative.

The chain has TRBV30 and TRBJ2-5; 10 bases are a match to TRBD2. This CDR3 comprises 15 residues. Trimming cost V 0 bases and J 5 bases; bases outside gene matches: 6. Germline CDR1 GTSNPN, CDR2 SVGIG (reference sequence). The DNA for the CDR3 is TGTGCCTGGAGTGTGATAGCGGGAGGCGGGGAGACCCAGTACTTC. This sequence encodes CAWSVIAGGGETQYF.

The gene calls are TRBV9 and TRBJ2-1; 7 nucleotides agree with TRBD2. The CDR3 extends over 15 amino acids. Germline values: CDR1 SGDLS, CDR2 YYNGEE. V trimming: 1 base; J trimming: 9 bases; junction bases outside the gene matches: 10. The CDR3: CASSVSGGSIIEQFF. CDR3 nucleotide sequence: TGTGCCAGCAGCGTATCTGGCGGGAGCATCATTGAGCAGTTCTTC.

The CDR3 region has the DNA TGTGCCAGCAGCCATACAGGGGTGGAATCCTACGAGCAGTACTTC. Encoded protein: CASSHTGVESYEQYF. This chain connects TRBV14 to TRBJ2-7; the match to TRBD1 covers 7 bases. CDR3 length equals 15 residues. The J segment lost 1 base and the V segment lost 3 bases, leaving 6 bases of the junction unmatched. The V gene's germline CDR1 is SGHDN and CDR2 FVKESK.

The V gene is TRBV7-2, the J gene TRBJ1-3; D unclear. Germline V gene data show CDR1 as SGHTA and CDR2 as FQGNSA. V lost 2 bases and J lost 3, with 5 bases in between. This CDR3 is 13 amino acids long. CDR3 in amino acids: CASSLLVGNTIYF. As DNA, the CDR3 is TGTGCCAGCAGCTTATTAGTTGGAAACACCATATATTTT.

The chain carries TRBV4-1 and TRBJ1-1; D uncertain. This CDR3 comprises 15 residues. The ends were cut back, 1 base at V and 1 base at J, with 10 bases in the middle. Germline values: CDR1 MGHRA, CDR2 YSYEKL. The CDR3 nucleotides are TGCGCCAGCAGCCAAGGGGTTACGGGGAACACTGAAGCTTTCTTT. Protein: CASSQGVTGNTEAFF.

The V gene is TRBV5-4, the J gene TRBJ2-7; no reliable D call. The V gene's germline CDR1 is SGHNT and CDR2 YYREEE (reference sequence). This CDR3 has 14 amino acids. The V end lost 0 bases, the J end lost 2 bases, and 9 bases lay between the germline ends. CDR3 sequence reads: CASSLDRVPYEQYV. The CDR3 DNA sequence: TGTGCCAGCAGCTTGGATCGGGTTCCCTACGAGCAGTACGTC.

As concerns this clone: One end of the junction is discordant with germline, which a read error may explain. This chain connects TRBV29-1 to TRBJ1-5, with 9 bases that match TRBD1. The CDR3 runs to 14 residues. In germline, CDR1 is SQVTM, CDR2 ANQGSEA. CDR3 amino acids: CSVGDRAGNQPQNF. The CDR3, as DNA: TGCAGCGTGGGGGACAGGGCTGGCAATCAGCCCCAGAATTTT.

V usage is TRBV5-1 and J usage is TRBJ2-7; weak D call: TRBD1 (5 bases). The CDR3 is made up of 13 amino acids. From germline, CDR1 is SGHRS and CDR2 YFSETQ. V gave up 6 bases and J gave up 2 bases, with 12 bases separating them. CDR3 protein: CASKDQGAYEQYF. CDR3 nucleotide sequence: TGCGCCAGCAAAGACCAGGGTGCCTACGAGCAGTACTTC. Full variable domain (outside the CDR3, taken from reference TRBV5-1 and TRBJ2-7): KAGVTQTPRYLIKTRGQQVTLSCSPISGHRSVSWYQQTPGQGLQFLFEYFSETQRNKGNFPGRFSGRQFSNSRSEMNVSTLELGDSALYLCASKDQGAYEQYFGPGTRLTVT.

This chain uses TRBV18 with TRBJ2-3; TRBD1 aligns across 7 bases. The CDR3 covers 15 residues. The V gene's germline CDR1 is KGHSH and CDR2 LQKENI. The J segment lost 2 bases and the V segment lost 1 base, leaving 3 bases of the junction unmatched. In DNA, the CDR3 is TGTGCCAGCTCACCACTGACAGGGATCACAGATACGCAGTATTTT. This encodes CASSPLTGITDTQYF.

The table lists this clone with a count of one. CDR3 residues: CASSQDTLAGGPSGNEQFF. DNA of the CDR3: TGCGCCAGCAGCCAAGATACTCTAGCGGGAGGGCCGTCCGGCAATGAGCAGTTCTTC. This chain connects TRBV4-1 to TRBJ2-1; 12 bases fit TRBD2. The CDR3 loop spans 19 amino acids. Trimming at V came to 0 bases and at J to 6 bases, leaving 12 bases not matched to a gene. Germline V gene lookup returns CDR1 MGHRA and CDR2 YSYEKL.

The chain has TRBV4-3 and TRBJ1-5, with D possibly being TRBD1 (5 bases). Trimming cost V 0 bases and J 6 bases, with 12 bases left between them. The CDR3 is made up of 15 amino acids. Germline V gene sequence: CDR1 LGHNA, CDR2 YSLEER. CDR3 region: CASSQDRGGAQPQHF. The CDR3 DNA is TGCGCCAGCAGCCAAGATCGGGGGGGAGCTCAGCCCCAGCATTTT.

This clone has only a few counts. The chain combines TRBV7-3 with TRBJ1-1; D is undetermined. CDR3 length equals 13 residues. Trimming pared 1 base from V and 0 bases from J, leaving 3 bases between. Per germline, CDR1 SGHTA and CDR2 FQGTGA. The CDR3 DNA follows: TGTGCCAGCAGCTTAATAGTGAACACTGAAGCTTTCTTT. The encoded protein is CASSLIVNTEAFF.

The genes are TRBV5-6 and TRBJ2-3, with D possibly being TRBD1 (6 bases). The CDR3 length is 15 residues. Looked up from germline, CDR1 is SGHDT and CDR2 is YYEEEE. V was trimmed by 2 bases and J by 1 base, leaving 11 bases between them. CDR3 region: CASSFRGVGTDTQYF. In DNA form, the CDR3 reads TGTGCCAGCAGCTTCAGGGGAGTGGGCACAGATACGCAGTATTTT.

This clone was seen a few times. J is TRBJ1-2 and V is TRBV25-1; 9 positions agree with TRBD1. The trim removed 4 bases at V and 1 base at J, leaving 10 bases unmatched. The CDR3 is 17 amino acids. Looked up from germline, CDR1 is MGHDK and CDR2 is SYGVNS. The CDR3 DNA reads as TGTGCCAGCAGTGGACTCGGGACAGGGCCCAATAACTATGGCTACACCTTC. This codes for CASSGLGTGPNNYGYTF.

The rearrangement joins TRBV6-5 to TRBJ2-7; 11 nucleotides match TRBD2. Per germline, CDR1 MNHEY and CDR2 SVGAGI. Trimming cost V 10 bases and J 1 base; bases outside gene matches: 6. CDR3 length: 14 residues. The chain's CDR3 is CATRTSGFSYEQYV. DNA of the CDR3: TGTGCCACCCGGACTAGCGGGTTTTCCTACGAGCAGTACGTC.

The chain links TRBV9 to TRBJ1-6; 9 bases match TRBD1. The CDR3 covers 16 residues. Trimming removed 3 bases from V and 7 bases from J; junction bases left unmatched: 8. Germline V gene sequence: CDR1 SGDLS, CDR2 YYNGEE. CDR3 in DNA: TGTGCCAGCAGCGCGGGGACAGGGAGTAAGAATTCACCCCTCCACTTT. This gives the protein CASSAGTGSKNSPLHF.

CDR3 loop: CASRQGARDYYGYTF. In DNA form, the CDR3 reads TGTGCCAGCAGGCAGGGGGCGCGAGACTACTATGGCTACACCTTC. This rearrangement joins TRBV6-5 to TRBJ1-2; 8 bases fit TRBD1. The germline V gene encodes CDR1 MNHEY and CDR2 SVGAGI. This CDR3 spans 15 amino acids. The V gene end was trimmed by 6 bases and the J gene end by 3 bases; junction bases not matched to a gene: 9.

The rearrangement uses TRBV14 and TRBJ2-5; TRBD1 might be the D (5 bases). The J call is in doubt because the DNA end fits TRBJ2-7 better. The CDR3 has 12 amino acids. Germline CDR1 and CDR2: SGHDN and FVKESK. The chain's CDR3 is CASSPQGVEQYF. The CDR3 region has the DNA TGTGCCAGCAGCCCCCAGGGCGTCGAGCAGTACTTC.

The V gene is TRBV6-5, the J gene TRBJ2-2; the D is unclear. The germline CDR1 and CDR2 sequences are MNHEY and SVGAGI. The CDR3 consists of 15 residues. Trimming removed 2 bases from V and 4 bases from J, with 11 bases in between. The CDR3 nucleotides read TGTGCCAGCAGTTACAGCGCCAGAAGCACCGGGGAGCTGTTTTTT. Translation: CASSYSARSTGELFF.

The gene calls are TRBV9 and TRBJ1-2; 9 bases are shared with TRBD1. The CDR3 runs 16 residues. Trimming took 3 bases from V and 5 from J; bases not matched to a gene: 11. The V gene's germline CDR1 is SGDLS and CDR2 YYNGEE. CDR3 nucleotides: TGTGCCAGCAGCGAACAACCGGGACAGGGTGTTTATGGCTACACCTTC. It is translated as CASSEQPGQGVYGYTF.

The CDR3 DNA follows: TGTGCCAGCAGCCAATACCAGGGGTCCGAGACCCAGTACTTC. Its protein is CASSQYQGSETQYF. This sequence joins TRBV5-6 and TRBJ2-5, with D perhaps TRBD1 (6 bases). Germline CDR1 reads SGHDT; CDR2 reads YYEEEE. V dropped 4 bases and J dropped 5 bases, with 15 bases sitting between them. This CDR3 spans 14 amino acids.

This clone was observed a handful of times. The chain combines TRBV5-6 with TRBJ2-1, with TRBD2 identical over 9 bases. The CDR3 loop spans 16 amino acids. The germline V gene encodes CDR1 SGHDT and CDR2 YYEEEE. V gave up 2 bases and J gave up 5 bases; unmatched junction bases: 8. CDR3 nucleotides: TGTGCCAGCAGCTTCGACGCGGGAGGGCCCAACAATGAGCAGTTCTTC. Translated: CASSFDAGGPNNEQFF. The full variable domain, rest sourced from reference TRBV5-6 and TRBJ2-1, is DAGVTQSPTHLIKTRGQQVTLRCSPKSGHDTVSWYQQALGQGPQFIFQYYEEEERQRGNFPDRFSGHQFPNYSSELNVNALLLGDSALYLCASSFDAGGPNNEQFFGPGTRLTVL.

The V gene is TRBV6-5, the J gene TRBJ1-1; D is perhaps TRBD1 (6 bases). The CDR3 contains 13 residues. Germline V gene lookup returns CDR1 MNHEY and CDR2 SVGAGI. V dropped 6 bases and J dropped 8 bases, with 16 bases sitting between them. CDR3 nucleotides: TGTGCCAGCAGGTCTGGGGGGGCCGGGGAAGCTTTCTTT. It specifies CASRSGGAGEAFF.

This clone came up a few times. The chain employs TRBV28 and TRBJ2-7, with D maybe TRBD2 (6 bases). The V gene's germline CDR1 is MDHEN and CDR2 SYDVKM. Trimming stripped 1 base from V and 5 bases from J, with 9 bases between. The CDR3 totals 13 residues. Here the CDR3 DNA reads TGTGCCAGCAGTTTATTGGAGGGTCACGAGCAGTACTTC. As protein: CASSLLEGHEQYF.

The count of this clone is one. The CDR3: CASSLPGVPGYTF. DNA of the CDR3: TGTGCCAGCAGCTTACCGGGGGTCCCTGGCTACACCTTC. The chain combines TRBV7-2 with TRBJ1-2; a weak D match, TRBD1 (5 bases). Trimming left V 2 bases short and J 7 bases short, with 11 bases between. The CDR3 spans 13 residues. Germline values: CDR1 SGHTA, CDR2 FQGNSA.

The gene calls are TRBV4-2 and TRBJ2-5, with D possibly TRBD1 on 5 matching bases. V was trimmed by 0 bases and J by 5 bases, leaving 13 bases between them. The CDR3 consists of 15 residues. Germline V lookup: CDR1 LGHNA, CDR2 YNFKEQ. This chain's CDR3 is CASSQEGRVGETQYF. DNA of the CDR3: TGTGCCAGCAGCCAAGAGGGCAGGGTAGGGGAGACCCAGTACTTC.

The V call is TRBV4-3, the J call TRBJ1-2; no clear D gene. V was pared by 1 base and J by 8 bases, with 17 bases between. Per germline, CDR1 LGHNA and CDR2 YSLEER. This CDR3 is 15 amino acids long. The CDR3 sequence: CASSQGRAAGDGYTF. CDR3 nucleotide sequence: TGCGCCAGCAGCCAAGGAAGGGCAGCGGGCGACGGCTACACCTTC.

The rearrangement links TRBV5-1 to TRBJ1-5; no definite D call. Germline-derived CDR1 and CDR2 are SGHRS and YFSETQ. The CDR3 is 13 amino acids. V gave up 8 bases and J gave up 0 bases, with 9 bases separating them. CDR3 DNA: TGCGCCAGTGCGCGGGATAGCAATCAGCCCCAGCATTTT. Protein sequence: CASARDSNQPQHF. The full variable domain, in which reference TRBV5-1 and TRBJ1-5 provide the parts outside the CDR3, is KAGVTQTPRYLIKTRGQQVTLSCSPISGHRSVSWYQQTPGQGLQFLFEYFSETQRNKGNFPGRFSGRQFSNSRSEMNVSTLELGDSALYLCASARDSNQPQHFGDGTRLSIL.

V usage is TRBV9 and J usage is TRBJ2-3, with D possibly being TRBD2 (5 bases). The V gene's germline CDR1 is SGDLS and CDR2 YYNGEE. This CDR3 spans 15 amino acids. Trimming cost V 0 bases and J 1 base, with 9 bases left between them. This CDR3 reads CASSVVASRTDTQYF. Written as DNA, the CDR3 is TGTGCCAGCAGCGTAGTAGCTAGCCGCACAGATACGCAGTATTTT.

This clone was counted once. The rearrangement joins TRBV5-1 to TRBJ1-1; D might be TRBD1 (6 bases). V was cut by 3 bases and J by 5 bases, with 14 bases left in between. Germline loops: CDR1 SGHRS, CDR2 YFSETQ. This CDR3 spans 14 amino acids. CDR3: CASSSQTGETEAFF. The CDR3 region has the DNA TGCGCCAGCAGCTCACAGACAGGAGAGACTGAAGCTTTCTTT.